This TCR beta chain emerged from a study of blood T cell repertoires in COVID-19. Study summary: PBMCs, B-cell-depleted T cells, or T cells were the source of the cDNA or gDNA that made up the material.

In the source study's methods: Cell counts per sample came from amplifying reference gene primers. Assay used: immunoSEQ multiplex PCR; TCRdb lists only in-frame clones, some missing. The V and J calls and the clone size are those of that table, but D and trimming were determined from the DNA. The table includes 130,000 or so clones, approximately 88% detected once. Trimming removed 5 bases from V and 1 base from J; junction bases left unmatched: 0. The CDR3 contains 14 residues. The germline gives CDR1 LGHNA, CDR2 YSLEER. This sequence joins TRBV4-3 and TRBJ2-2; 8 bases are shared with TRBD1. Sequencing was carried out using peripheral blood. The TCR was taken from a man aged 55 to 70 with active or convalescent COVID-19. The CDR3 loop is CASSGTGNTGELFF. Written as DNA, the CDR3 is TGCGCCAGCAGCGGGACAGGGAACACCGGGGAGCTGTTTTTT.